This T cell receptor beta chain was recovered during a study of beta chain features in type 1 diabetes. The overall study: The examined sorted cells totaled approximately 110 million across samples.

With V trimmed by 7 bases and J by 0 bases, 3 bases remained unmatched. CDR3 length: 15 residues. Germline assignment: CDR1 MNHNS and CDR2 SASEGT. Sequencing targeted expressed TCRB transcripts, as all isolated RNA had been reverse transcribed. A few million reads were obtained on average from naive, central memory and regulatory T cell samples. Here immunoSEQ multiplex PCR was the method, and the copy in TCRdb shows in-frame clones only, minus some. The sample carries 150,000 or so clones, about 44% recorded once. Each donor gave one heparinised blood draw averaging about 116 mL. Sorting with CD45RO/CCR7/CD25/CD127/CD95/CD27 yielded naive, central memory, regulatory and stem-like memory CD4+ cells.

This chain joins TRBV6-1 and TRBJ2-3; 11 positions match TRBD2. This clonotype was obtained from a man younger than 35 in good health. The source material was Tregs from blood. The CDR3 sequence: CASTLAGASTDTQYF. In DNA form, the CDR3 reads TGTGCCAGCACACTAGCGGGGGCTAGCACAGATACGCAGTATTTT.